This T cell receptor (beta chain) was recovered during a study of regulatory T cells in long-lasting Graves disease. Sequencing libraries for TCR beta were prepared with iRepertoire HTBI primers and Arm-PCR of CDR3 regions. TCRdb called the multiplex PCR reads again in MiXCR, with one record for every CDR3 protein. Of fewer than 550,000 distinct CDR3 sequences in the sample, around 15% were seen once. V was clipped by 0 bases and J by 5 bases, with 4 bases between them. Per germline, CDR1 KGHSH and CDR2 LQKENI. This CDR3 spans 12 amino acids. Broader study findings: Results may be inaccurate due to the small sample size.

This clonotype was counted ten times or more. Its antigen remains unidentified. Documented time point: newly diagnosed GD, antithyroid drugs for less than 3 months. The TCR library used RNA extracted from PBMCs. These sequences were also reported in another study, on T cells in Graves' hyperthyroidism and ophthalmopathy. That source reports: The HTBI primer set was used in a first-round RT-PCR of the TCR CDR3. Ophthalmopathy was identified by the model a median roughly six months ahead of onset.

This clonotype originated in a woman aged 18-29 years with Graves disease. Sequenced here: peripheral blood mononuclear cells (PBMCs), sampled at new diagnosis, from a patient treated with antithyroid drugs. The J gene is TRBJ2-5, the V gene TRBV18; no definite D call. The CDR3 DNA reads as TGTGCCAGCTCACCACCGGAGGAGACCCAGTACTTC. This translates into CASSPPEETQYF.